This TCR beta chain is drawn from a study of CD8 T cells in ankylosing spondylitis. The study's findings and limits: From matched ankylosing spondylitis synovial fluid, disease-linked clones were reportedly recovered at significantly enriched levels. Within ankylosing spondylitis blood, a TCR beta motif made up of seven or eight highly homologous variants appeared to be characteristic. A CD8+ phenotype characterized the disease-linked clones, which were relatively rare in peripheral blood.

Comment on this clonotype: The target antigen is unknown.

Germline V gene sequence: CDR1 SGHRS, CDR2 YFSETQ. The CDR3 spans 16 residues. The V gene lost 3 bases and the J gene lost 0 bases, with 13 bases spanning the gap. Quantitative molecular-barcoded 5'-RACE generated the TCR beta libraries. TCRdb redid the calling of the 5' RACE reads with MiXCR, one entry per CDR3 protein. The sample has 400,000 to 450,000 distinct CDR3 sequences, 17% seen once. This sequence joins TRBV5-1 and TRBJ1-3; the D gene is possibly TRBD1 (5 bases). Sequencing input: blood, either unsorted or a sorted T cell fraction (not recorded which). This sequence was found in a male donor with ankylosing spondylitis. CDR3 DNA: TGCGCCAGCAGCTCCGGGACTCCTAGCTCTGGAAACACCATATATTTT. It specifies CASSSGTPSSGNTIYF.